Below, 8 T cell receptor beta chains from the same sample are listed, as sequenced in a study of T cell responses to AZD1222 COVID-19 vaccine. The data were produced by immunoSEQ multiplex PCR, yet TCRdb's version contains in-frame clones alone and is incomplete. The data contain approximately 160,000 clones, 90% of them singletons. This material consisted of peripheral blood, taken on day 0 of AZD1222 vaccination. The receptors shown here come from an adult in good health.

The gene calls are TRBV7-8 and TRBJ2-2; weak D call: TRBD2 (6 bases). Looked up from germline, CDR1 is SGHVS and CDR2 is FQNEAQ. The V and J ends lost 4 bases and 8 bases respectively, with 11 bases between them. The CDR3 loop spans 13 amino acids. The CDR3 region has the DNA TGTGCCAGCAGCTCTCGGGACTTTGGGGAGCTGTTTTTT. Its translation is CASSSRDFGELFF.

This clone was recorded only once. The CDR3 DNA is TGTGCCTGGAGTGTGAGGCCTAGCGGGGTCTCCTACAATGAGCAGTTCTTC. It specifies CAWSVRPSGVSYNEQFF. The V call is TRBV30, the J call TRBJ2-1; TRBD2 aligns across 9 bases. The CDR3 extends over 17 amino acids. Germline V lookup: CDR1 GTSNPN, CDR2 SVGIG (reference sequence). J lost 0 bases, V lost 0 bases, and 6 bases had no gene match. The full variable domain, completed using reference TRBV30 and TRBJ2-1, is SQTIHQWPATLVQPVGSPLSLECTVEGTSNPNLYWYRQAAGRGLQLLFYSVGIGQISSEVPQNLSASRPQDRQFILSSKKLLLSDSGFYLCAWSVRPSGVSYNEQFFGPGTRLTVL.

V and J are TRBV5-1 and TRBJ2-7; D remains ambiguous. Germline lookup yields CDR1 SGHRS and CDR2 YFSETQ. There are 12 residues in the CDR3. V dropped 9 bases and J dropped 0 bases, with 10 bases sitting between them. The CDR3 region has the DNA TGCGCCAACACGGACCCCTCCTACGAGCAGTACTTC. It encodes CANTDPSYEQYF. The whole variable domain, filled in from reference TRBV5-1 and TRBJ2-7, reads KAGVTQTPRYLIKTRGQQVTLSCSPISGHRSVSWYQQTPGQGLQFLFEYFSETQRNKGNFPGRFSGRQFSNSRSEMNVSTLELGDSALYLCANTDPSYEQYFGPGTRLTVT.

The CDR3 DNA is TGCGCCAGCAGCGGCGGGGGTACTAGCGGGGAAAATGAGCAGTTCTTC. Translation gives CASSGGGTSGENEQFF. The V and J genes are TRBV5-1 and TRBJ2-1, with 10 bases that match TRBD2. The CDR3 loop spans 16 amino acids. Germline V gene data show CDR1 as SGHRS and CDR2 as YFSETQ. V lost 4 bases, J lost 7 bases, and 11 bases stayed unmatched. Looking up the rest from reference TRBV5-1 and TRBJ2-1 gives the full variable domain: KAGVTQTPRYLIKTRGQQVTLSCSPISGHRSVSWYQQTPGQGLQFLFEYFSETQRNKGNFPGRFSGRQFSNSRSEMNVSTLELGDSALYLCASSGGGTSGENEQFFGPGTRLTVL.

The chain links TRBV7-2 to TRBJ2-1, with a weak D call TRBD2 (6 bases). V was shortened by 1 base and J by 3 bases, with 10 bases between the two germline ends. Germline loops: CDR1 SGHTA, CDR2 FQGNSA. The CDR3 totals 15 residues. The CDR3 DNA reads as TGTGCCAGCAGCTTAGTAGCGGTCCTCTACAATGAGCAGTTCTTC. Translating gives CASSLVAVLYNEQFF.

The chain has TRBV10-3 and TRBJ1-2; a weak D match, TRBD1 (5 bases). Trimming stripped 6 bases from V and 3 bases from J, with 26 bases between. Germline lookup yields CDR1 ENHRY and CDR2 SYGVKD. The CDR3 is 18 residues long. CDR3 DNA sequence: TGTGCCATCAGAGATCCGCAGGGCCAGGGTGGGAAGGACTATGGCTACACCTTC. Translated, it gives CAIRDPQGQGGKDYGYTF.

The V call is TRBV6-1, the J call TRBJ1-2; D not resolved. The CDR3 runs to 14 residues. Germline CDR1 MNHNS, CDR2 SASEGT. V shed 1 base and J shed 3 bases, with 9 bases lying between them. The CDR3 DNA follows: TGTGCCAGCAGTGAAGAGAGCAGTTACTATGGCTACACCTTC. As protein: CASSEESSYYGYTF.

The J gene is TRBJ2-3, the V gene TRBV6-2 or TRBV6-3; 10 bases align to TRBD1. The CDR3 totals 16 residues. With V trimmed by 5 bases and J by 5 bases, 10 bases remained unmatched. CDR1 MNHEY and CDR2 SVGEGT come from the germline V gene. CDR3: CASSTGDRGFLDTQYF. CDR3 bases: TGTGCCAGCAGTACAGGGGACAGGGGTTTTTTAGATACGCAGTATTTT.